This TCR beta chain was recovered during a study of T-cell reconstitution after alpha-beta-depleted transplantation in children. Only a few counts were recorded for this clonotype. Library preparation (for TCRbeta) was performed with unique molecular identifiers. TCRdb fed the PCR reads into MiXCR, producing one record per CDR3 protein. The sample includes approximately 490,000 distinct CDR3 sequences, around 13% of them seen just once. This sample comprised PBMCs from the stem cell graft donor, obtained from the stem cell graft. This TCR came from a human donor who donated a stem cell graft to a child with combined immunodeficiency.

The CDR3 loop reads CASSFPSGRARETQYF. The CDR3 coding sequence is TGTGCCAGCAGCTTCCCTAGCGGGAGGGCTAGGGAGACCCAGTACTTC. The genes are TRBV7-2 and TRBJ2-5; the match to TRBD2 covers 12 bases. This CDR3 region has 16 residues. Trimming removed 3 bases from V and 5 bases from J; junction bases left unmatched: 7. Germline loops: CDR1 SGHTA, CDR2 FQGNSA.